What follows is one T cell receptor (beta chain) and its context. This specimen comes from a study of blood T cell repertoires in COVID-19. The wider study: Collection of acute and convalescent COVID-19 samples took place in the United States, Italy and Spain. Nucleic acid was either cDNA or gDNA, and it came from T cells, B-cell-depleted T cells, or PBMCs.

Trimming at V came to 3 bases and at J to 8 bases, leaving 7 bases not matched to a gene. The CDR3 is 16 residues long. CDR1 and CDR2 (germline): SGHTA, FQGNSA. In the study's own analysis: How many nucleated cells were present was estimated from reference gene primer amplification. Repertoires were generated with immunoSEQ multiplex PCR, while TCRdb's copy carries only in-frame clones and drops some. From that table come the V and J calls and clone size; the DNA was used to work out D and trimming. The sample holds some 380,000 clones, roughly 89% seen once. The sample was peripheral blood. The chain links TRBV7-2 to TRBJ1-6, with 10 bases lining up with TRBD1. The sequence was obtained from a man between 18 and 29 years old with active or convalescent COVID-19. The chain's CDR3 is CASSFDRGLGDSPLHF. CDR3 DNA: TGTGCCAGCAGCTTCGACAGGGGGCTTGGGGATTCACCCCTCCACTTT.